This is a list of T cell receptor beta chains from one sample in a study of blood T cell repertoires in COVID-19. The protocol was immunoSEQ multiplex PCR, while the TCRdb copy is restricted to in-frame clones and leaves out a portion. The sample has 100,000 to 150,000 clones, over 65% seen once; the top ten hold 3.9%. Sequenced sample: peripheral blood. Receptors originate from a man between 60 and 75 years old with acute or convalescent COVID-19. Each CDR3 is given with its conserved first and last residue. A D gene is named only where the DNA matches it firmly. Not every row has a clone size; where given, it reads once, few, many or a size class.

d_call j_call clone_size v_call cdr3_aa cdr3_nt
NA TRBJ1-3 NA TRBV5-1 CASSLAGSGNTIYF TGCGCCAGCTCCCTAGCTGGCTCTGGAAACACCATATATTTT
NA TRBJ2-5 NA TRBV7-9 CASSPGTAKETQYF TGTGCCAGCAGCCCGGGTACGGCGAAAGAGACCCAGTACTTC
TRBD1 TRBJ1-5 NA TRBV27 CASSLYRGDQPQHF TGTGCCAGCAGCCTATACAGGGGAGATCAGCCCCAGCATTTT
TRBD1 TRBJ2-1 NA TRBV4-2 CASSQGSGQGVNEQFF TGTGCCAGCAGCCAGGGGTCGGGACAGGGGGTTAATGAGCAGTTCTTC
NA TRBJ1-2 NA TRBV4-2 CASSQAGLTYGYTF TGTGCCAGCAGCCAGGCGGGACTCACTTATGGCTACACCTTC
NA TRBJ1-5 NA TRBV5-1 CASSPTGRHSNQPQHF TGCGCCAGCAGCCCCACAGGGAGACATAGCAATCAGCCCCAGCATTTT
TRBD1 TRBJ1-2 NA TRBV19 CASSTSTGAGGYTF TGTGCCAGTAGTACGTCTACAGGGGCAGGTGGCTACACCTTC
NA TRBJ1-2 NA TRBV21-1 CASSKVGSHGYTF TGTGCCAGCAGCAAAGTGGGGAGTCATGGCTACACCTTC
TRBD1 TRBJ2-5 NA TRBV24-1 CATSGGQGWGETQYF TGTGCCACCAGTGGAGGACAGGGCTGGGGAGAGACCCAGTACTTC
NA TRBJ1-2 NA TRBV11-2 CASSLTSRDYGYTF TGTGCCAGCAGCTTAACGTCTAGAGACTATGGCTACACCTTC
NA TRBJ2-2 once TRBV7-7 CASSPGGAGELFF TGTGCCAGCAGCCCCGGCGGCGCCGGGGAGCTGTTTTTT
TRBD2 TRBJ2-3 NA TRBV19 CASSIDGLPQAGGFTDTQYF TGTGCCAGTAGTATAGATGGGCTTCCTCAAGCGGGAGGGTTCACAGATACGCAGTATTTT
TRBD1 TRBJ1-5 once TRBV28 CASSKARDRGFNQPQHF TGTGCCAGCAGTAAAGCCCGGGACAGGGGCTTCAATCAGCCCCAGCATTTT
TRBD2 TRBJ2-7 NA TRBV5-1 CASSSGGGSYEQYF TGCGCCAGCAGCAGCGGGGGAGGCTCCTACGAGCAGTACTTC
TRBD2 TRBJ2-1 NA TRBV3-1/TRBV3-2 CASSQDRGTSGRNLKNNEQFF TGTGCCAGCAGCCAAGATCGGGGGACTAGCGGGAGAAACTTAAAGAACAATGAGCAGTTCTTC
TRBD1 TRBJ2-1 NA TRBV5-6 CASSFRQGDYNEQFF TGTGCCAGCAGCTTCAGGCAGGGGGACTACAATGAGCAGTTCTTC
TRBD1 TRBJ2-7 NA TRBV3-1/TRBV3-2 CASSQTQGQQYF TGTGCCAGCAGCCAGACACAGGGGCAGCAGTACTTC
NA TRBJ1-4 NA TRBV24-1 CATSDSRVGEKLFF TGTGCCACCAGTGATTCCAGGGTGGGAGAAAAACTGTTTTTT
NA TRBJ1-2 once TRBV5-1 CASSPGPPAGSYGYTF TGCGCCAGCAGCCCTGGGCCTCCGGCGGGGAGCTATGGCTACACCTTC
NA TRBJ1-4 once TRBV7-2 CASSLGPQARLFF TGTGCCAGCAGCTTAGGCCCCCAGGCCCGACTGTTTTTT
NA TRBJ2-1 NA TRBV25-1 CASSDDDKRNEQFF TGTGCCAGCAGTGATGACGATAAGCGCAATGAGCAGTTCTTC
NA TRBJ2-7 few TRBV11-2 CASSLDRAGGTYEQYF TGTGCCAGCAGCTTAGATCGGGCAGGGGGGACCTACGAGCAGTACTTC
NA TRBJ1-2 NA TRBV29-1 CSSPLPGTGGYTF TGCAGCTCCCCTCTGCCCGGCACAGGTGGCTACACCTTC
NA TRBJ2-7 NA TRBV6-5 CASSYGDSLAYEQYF TGTGCCAGCAGTTACGGGGACTCCCTTGCCTACGAGCAGTACTTC
NA TRBJ2-3 NA TRBV7-9 CASSGETSTDTQYF TGTGCCAGCAGCGGAGAGACTAGCACAGATACGCAGTATTTT
TRBD2 TRBJ2-1 NA TRBV5-8 CASSPYALLAGPYNEQFF TGTGCCAGCAGCCCGTATGCCCTACTAGCGGGCCCTTACAATGAGCAGTTCTTC
TRBD1 TRBJ2-5 NA TRBV19 CASSPSLTGKETQYF TGTGCCAGTAGTCCTTCCTTGACAGGGAAGGAGACCCAGTACTTC
TRBD1 TRBJ2-7 NA TRBV13 CASSLGTTGEGSYEQYF TGTGCCAGCAGCCTGGGAACGACAGGGGAAGGCTCCTACGAGCAGTACTTC
NA TRBJ2-7 NA TRBV11-2 CASSLTRAGNYEQYF TGTGCCAGCAGCCTGACCCGGGCAGGGAACTACGAGCAGTACTTC
NA TRBJ1-6 NA TRBV5-4 CASSLRGSYNSPLHF TGTGCCAGCAGCTTAAGGGGCTCCTATAATTCACCCCTCCACTTT
TRBD1 TRBJ2-3 NA TRBV28 CASSSGQDLRFTDTQYF TGTGCCAGCAGTTCCGGACAGGACCTGAGATTCACAGATACGCAGTATTTT
TRBD1 TRBJ2-1 NA TRBV5-1 CASSEGQGAYLSYNEQFF TGCGCCAGCAGCGAGGGACAGGGGGCCTATCTCTCCTACAATGAGCAGTTCTTC
NA TRBJ1-5 NA TRBV28 CASSSGRQPQHF TGTGCCAGCAGTTCAGGGCGCCAGCCCCAGCATTTT
NA TRBJ2-5 NA TRBV27 CASSLQARETQYF TGTGCCAGCAGTTTACAGGCAAGAGAGACCCAGTACTTC
NA TRBJ2-7 NA TRBV9 CASSVDQSSEQYF TGTGCCAGCAGCGTAGACCAGTCCTCCGAGCAGTACTTC
NA TRBJ2-4 once TRBV3-1/TRBV3-2 CASSQTPGSSGKYF TGTGCCAGCAGCCAAACTCCCGGCTCTTCAGGGAAGTACTTC
NA TRBJ1-2 NA TRBV7-3 CASSLTHGGGYTF TGTGCCAGCAGCTTAACGCACGGCGGTGGCTACACCTTC
TRBD1 TRBJ2-7 NA TRBV28 CASSPGQGGIYEQYF TGTGCCAGCAGTCCAGGACAGGGGGGCATCTACGAGCAGTACTTC
TRBD1 TRBJ2-5 few TRBV28 CASSFLTGGATQYF TGTGCCAGCAGTTTTCTGACAGGGGGGGCGACCCAGTACTTC
NA TRBJ2-1 NA TRBV5-8 CASSFGGYNEQFF TGTGCCAGCAGCTTCGGAGGCTACAATGAGCAGTTCTTC
TRBD1 TRBJ1-4 NA TRBV6-6 CASSYQGTDLDEKLFF TGTGCCAGCAGTTACCAAGGGACAGACTTAGATGAAAAACTGTTTTTT
TRBD1 TRBJ2-7 NA TRBV7-3 CASSNRDRYYEQYF TGTGCCAGCAGCAACCGGGACAGGTACTACGAGCAGTACTTC